The entry below describes one T cell receptor beta chain. Antigen specificity is unknown. This sample stems from a study of shared clonotypes between healthy human individuals. CD45RO-negative, CCR7-selected cells formed the naive CD8 fraction, which excluded terminally differentiated effector memory CD45RA+ cells. Assay execution proceeded at the deep level. Produced via immunoSEQ multiplex PCR; TCRdb's table is partial and in-frame only. The data show about 750,000 clones, approximately 92% seen once. General study results and limits: The study found lower generation probabilities in non-shared clonotypes than in those shared by all four donors.

Sequencing was performed on naive CD8+ T cells sorted from blood. The sequence derives from a man younger than 40 in good health.

This chain's CDR3 is CASSENRETQYF. In DNA form, the CDR3 reads TGTGCCAGCAGTGAGAATCGGGAGACCCAGTACTTC. The J gene is TRBJ2-5, the V gene TRBV2; no clear D gene. The germline V gene encodes CDR1 SNHLY and CDR2 FYNNEI. The V end was cut by 3 bases, the J end by 5 bases, with 7 bases between. This CDR3 spans 12 amino acids.